The TCR beta chain under discussion was sequenced for a study of blood T cell repertoires in COVID-19. At the level of the study: Samples representing acute and convalescent COVID-19 were sourced from the United States, Italy and Spain. Nucleic acid was either cDNA or gDNA, and it came from T cells, B-cell-depleted T cells, or PBMCs.

Original processing methods: The assay estimated nucleated cells by amplifying reference gene primers. The method was immunoSEQ multiplex PCR; TCRdb's version includes in-frame clones alone and lacks a portion of them. Clone size and V and J calls were adopted from that table, with D and trimming inferred from the DNA. The data hold about 210,000 clones, with about 85% observed a single time. This TCR came from a man aged 35-49 years with acute or convalescent COVID-19. The source material was peripheral blood.

CDR3 in DNA: TGTGCCAGCAGAGGACAGACGGGAAGTTCACCCCTCCACTTT. Its translation is CASRGQTGSSPLHF. This chain joins TRBV25-1 and TRBJ1-6; D perhaps matches TRBD1 (6 bases). The germline V and J ends were trimmed by 6 bases and 9 bases, with 15 bases remaining between them. Looked up from germline, CDR1 is MGHDK and CDR2 is SYGVNS. The CDR3 is 14 amino acids.